This T cell receptor (beta chain) was profiled in a study of OX40 agonist ivuxolimab in advanced cancers. The germline V and J ends were trimmed by 5 bases and 5 bases, with 13 bases remaining between them. The CDR3 length is 13 residues. Germline loops: CDR1 MNHEY, CDR2 SMNVEV (reference sequence). On this clone itself: The antigen is not known.

Assay used: immunoSEQ multiplex PCR; TCRdb lists only in-frame clones, some missing. Among approximately 35,000 clones listed, less than 85% were seen once. Study-wide points: Antigen specificity was not determined for the expanded peripheral T cells.

The sample in question was CD4+ or CD8+ T cells sorted from blood, obtained in a trial of the OX40 agonist ivuxolimab. This clonotype was obtained from an adult with an advanced solid tumor such as melanoma, head and neck, liver or kidney cancer. The J gene is TRBJ2-7, the V gene TRBV27, with D tentatively TRBD1 (5 bases). The CDR3 DNA reads TGTGCCAGCAGTCTAGGTAGGGGCCACGAGCAGTACTTC. As protein: CASSLGRGHEQYF.